The rows below give T cell receptor beta chains drawn from one sample of a study of blood T cell repertoires in COVID-19. The method was immunoSEQ multiplex PCR; TCRdb's version includes in-frame clones alone and lacks a portion of them. The repertoire holds approximately 400,000 clones, more than 75% seen once, with about 1% in the top ten. Sequencing input: peripheral blood. The origin of the receptors is a human donor with acute or convalescent COVID-19. The donor label of this sample is uncertain. CDR3s include the opening cysteine and the closing phenylalanine or tryptophan. The D gene is left open where the match is weak. Part of the rows lack a size; the others show once, few, many or a class for expanded clones.

J gene: TRBJ1-2
clone size: -
D gene: -
V gene: TRBV21-1
CDR3 DNA: TGTGCCAGCACACAGGGTGGGCCTAACTATGGCTACACCTTC
CDR3 protein: CASTQGGPNYGYTF

J gene: TRBJ1-5
clone size: -
D gene: -
V gene: TRBV2
CDR3 DNA: TGTGCCAGCAAGGACAGTCCTCTCGGTAAATCCCAGCATTTT
CDR3 protein: CASKDSPLGKSQHF

J gene: TRBJ2-3
clone size: once
D gene: -
V gene: TRBV21-1
CDR3 DNA: TGTGCCAGCAGCATCACAGGACAGCTCACAGATACGCAGTATTTT
CDR3 protein: CASSITGQLTDTQYF

J gene: TRBJ2-1
clone size: -
D gene: TRBD2
V gene: TRBV7-2
CDR3 DNA: TGTGCCAGCAGCCGTACTACTAGCGCCTACAATGAGCAGTTCTTC
CDR3 protein: CASSRTTSAYNEQFF

J gene: TRBJ2-1
clone size: -
D gene: TRBD2
V gene: TRBV4-2
CDR3 DNA: TGTGCCAGCAGCCTTTTAGCGGGAGAAGACAATGAGCAGTTCTTC
CDR3 protein: CASSLLAGEDNEQFF

J gene: TRBJ1-6
clone size: -
D gene: TRBD1
V gene: TRBV19
CDR3 DNA: TGTGCCAGTAGGGGACAGGTCCGCGCTGGGACACCCCTCCACTTT
CDR3 protein: CASRGQVRAGTPLHF

J gene: TRBJ2-7
clone size: -
D gene: -
V gene: TRBV5-3
CDR3 DNA: TGTGCCAGACCCTCTCCTGCTAGAATCAGAGACGAGCAGTACTTC
CDR3 protein: CARPSPARIRDEQYF

J gene: TRBJ1-1
clone size: -
D gene: -
V gene: TRBV2
CDR3 DNA: TGTGCCAGCAGTGAACGGCGGGTACACACTGAAGCTTTCTTT
CDR3 protein: CASSERRVHTEAFF

J gene: TRBJ2-1
clone size: -
D gene: -
V gene: TRBV5-1
CDR3 DNA: TGCGCCAGCAGCTTGCAGGCCCCGGGACTTGTTGGAGGTGGCTCCTACAATGAGCAGTTCTTC
CDR3 protein: CASSLQAPGLVGGGSYNEQFF

J gene: TRBJ2-3
clone size: -
D gene: TRBD2
V gene: TRBV3-1/TRBV3-2
CDR3 DNA: TGTGCCAGCAGTCCAAGAGGGGTACTAGCGGGGCCTTATACGCAGTATTTT
CDR3 protein: CASSPRGVLAGPYTQYF

J gene: TRBJ2-7
clone size: -
D gene: TRBD1
V gene: TRBV28
CDR3 DNA: TGTGCCAGCAGTTTAAGTTCAGTCGGACAGGGGGTCCCCTACGAGCAGTACTTC
CDR3 protein: CASSLSSVGQGVPYEQYF

J gene: TRBJ1-4
clone size: -
D gene: -
V gene: TRBV20-1
CDR3 DNA: TGCAGTGCTAGTGTCGGGAAAAATGAAAAACTGTTTTTT
CDR3 protein: CSASVGKNEKLFF

J gene: TRBJ1-6
clone size: -
D gene: -
V gene: TRBV3-1/TRBV3-2
CDR3 DNA: TGTGCCAGCAGCACCCGGAGACAGGTGAATTCACCCCTCCACTTT
CDR3 protein: CASSTRRQVNSPLHF

J gene: TRBJ2-3
clone size: once
D gene: -
V gene: TRBV18
CDR3 DNA: TGTGCCAGCTCACCTTCGGCAGGGGTCACAGATACGCAGTATTTT
CDR3 protein: CASSPSAGVTDTQYF

J gene: TRBJ1-4
clone size: -
D gene: -
V gene: TRBV4-1
CDR3 DNA: TGCGCCAGCAGCCACGAAGCCCAACCGACTAATGAAAAACTGTTTTTT
CDR3 protein: CASSHEAQPTNEKLFF

J gene: TRBJ2-7
clone size: -
D gene: TRBD2
V gene: TRBV15
CDR3 DNA: TGTGCCACCAGCAGAGCTAGCGGGGGCGGCGAGCAGTACTTC
CDR3 protein: CATSRASGGGEQYF

J gene: TRBJ2-7
clone size: -
D gene: TRBD2
V gene: TRBV6-5
CDR3 DNA: TGTGCCAGCAGCCGACTAGCGGGGGAACCCTACGAGCAGTACTTC
CDR3 protein: CASSRLAGEPYEQYF

J gene: TRBJ1-1
clone size: -
D gene: -
V gene: TRBV5-1
CDR3 DNA: TGCGCCAGCAGCCCACGTTCCCAGGGATTGAACACTGAAGCTTTCTTT
CDR3 protein: CASSPRSQGLNTEAFF

J gene: TRBJ1-1
clone size: -
D gene: -
V gene: TRBV6-1
CDR3 DNA: TGTGCCAGCAGTGAAGCGCGCCGGCGGGCTTTCTTT
CDR3 protein: CASSEARRRAFF

J gene: TRBJ1-4
clone size: -
D gene: -
V gene: TRBV6-5
CDR3 DNA: TGTGCCAGCAGTAGGACACAGTCTAATGAAAAACTGTTTTTT
CDR3 protein: CASSRTQSNEKLFF

J gene: TRBJ2-1
clone size: once
D gene: TRBD2
V gene: TRBV7-6
CDR3 DNA: TGTGCCAGCAGCTTAGTTCGTGCTAGCGGGGGTTTCGGGGAGCAGTTCTTC
CDR3 protein: CASSLVRASGGFGEQFF

J gene: TRBJ1-6
clone size: -
D gene: TRBD1
V gene: TRBV18
CDR3 DNA: TGTGCCAGCTCACCCTCCGGGACAGGGTCTCAATTTTCACCCCTCCACTTT
CDR3 protein: CASSPSGTGSQFSPLHF

J gene: TRBJ2-1
clone size: -
D gene: TRBD1
V gene: TRBV7-9
CDR3 DNA: TGTGCCAGCAGCCTTCTTTCCGGGACAGTCTACAATGAGCAGTTCTTC
CDR3 protein: CASSLLSGTVYNEQFF

J gene: TRBJ1-1
clone size: -
D gene: -
V gene: TRBV7-9
CDR3 DNA: TGTGCCAGCAGCTCCGAGGTCCAGGGCCAAGCTTTCTTT
CDR3 protein: CASSSEVQGQAFF

J gene: TRBJ2-5
clone size: -
D gene: TRBD2
V gene: TRBV2
CDR3 DNA: TGTGCCAGCAGCCCCCTAGCGGGAGATTGGAGAGAGACCCAGTACTTC
CDR3 protein: CASSPLAGDWRETQYF

J gene: TRBJ1-5
clone size: few
D gene: -
V gene: TRBV30
CDR3 DNA: TGTGCCTGGAGTGTAGGGGGAACTCAGCCCCAGCATTTT
CDR3 protein: CAWSVGGTQPQHF

J gene: TRBJ2-7
clone size: -
D gene: TRBD2
V gene: TRBV30
CDR3 DNA: TGTGCCTGGACCCCACGAGGGGGCCGACTAGCGGGGACTTACGAGCAGTACTTC
CDR3 protein: CAWTPRGGRLAGTYEQYF

J gene: TRBJ1-2
clone size: once
D gene: TRBD1
V gene: TRBV5-5
CDR3 DNA: TGTGCCAGCAGCCAGGCCGGGACAGGGGGACTAGCGAACTATGGCTACACCTTC
CDR3 protein: CASSQAGTGGLANYGYTF

J gene: TRBJ1-3
clone size: -
D gene: TRBD1
V gene: TRBV4-1
CDR3 DNA: TGCGCCAGCAGCCAAGAAAGGGGGCGCTCTGGAAACACCATATATTTT
CDR3 protein: CASSQERGRSGNTIYF

J gene: TRBJ1-1
clone size: -
D gene: TRBD1
V gene: TRBV5-1
CDR3 DNA: TGCGCCAGCAGCTTGGTAGGGACAGCCCTTTTGATGAGGGATGAAGCTTTCTTT
CDR3 protein: CASSLVGTALLMRDEAFF

J gene: TRBJ1-2
clone size: once
D gene: TRBD1
V gene: TRBV5-1
CDR3 DNA: TGCGCCAGCAGCTTGGGACAGGGGTCGCTTTATGGCTACACCTTC
CDR3 protein: CASSLGQGSLYGYTF

J gene: TRBJ1-4
clone size: once
D gene: -
V gene: TRBV6-5
CDR3 DNA: TGTGCCAGCAGAAGGGGGTTAACTAATGAAAAACTGTTTTTT
CDR3 protein: CASRRGLTNEKLFF

J gene: TRBJ2-1
clone size: -
D gene: -
V gene: TRBV24-1
CDR3 DNA: TGTGCCACCAGTGGTCAGGGGACAAAAGGCGATGAGCAGTTCTTC
CDR3 protein: CATSGQGTKGDEQFF

J gene: TRBJ2-1
clone size: -
D gene: TRBD2
V gene: TRBV7-9
CDR3 DNA: TGTGCCAGCAGCTTGAGGAGCGGGAGGGACTACAATGAGCAGTTCTTC
CDR3 protein: CASSLRSGRDYNEQFF

J gene: TRBJ2-7
clone size: once
D gene: -
V gene: TRBV21-1
CDR3 DNA: TGTGCCAGCAGCAAAGAATCGGGACAGTCGCTAGCTTCACGGTACGAGCAGTACTTC
CDR3 protein: CASSKESGQSLASRYEQYF

J gene: TRBJ2-7
clone size: -
D gene: TRBD2
V gene: TRBV7-4
CDR3 DNA: TGTGCCAGCAGCTTAGCGAGGGGAGGAGGGACTAGCGGGATCCTAGACGAGCAGTACTTC
CDR3 protein: CASSLARGGGTSGILDEQYF

J gene: TRBJ1-4
clone size: -
D gene: -
V gene: TRBV30
CDR3 DNA: TGTGCCTGGAGTCACCCTTGGGGGGGAGATGAAAAACTGTTTTTT
CDR3 protein: CAWSHPWGGDEKLFF

J gene: TRBJ2-3
clone size: -
D gene: -
V gene: TRBV10-3
CDR3 DNA: TGTGCCATCAACCCAGCGGGTCACACAGATACGCAGTATTTT
CDR3 protein: CAINPAGHTDTQYF

J gene: TRBJ2-5
clone size: -
D gene: -
V gene: TRBV7-6
CDR3 DNA: TGTGCCAGCAGCTCTGCTGGCGGGGTCCAGTCGGGGACCCAGTACTTC
CDR3 protein: CASSSAGGVQSGTQYF

J gene: TRBJ1-2
clone size: -
D gene: TRBD1
V gene: TRBV5-4
CDR3 DNA: TGTGCCAGCAGCTTGGCCGGGGACAGGGGGACGGGTGGCTACACCTTC
CDR3 protein: CASSLAGDRGTGGYTF

J gene: TRBJ2-3
clone size: -
D gene: -
V gene: TRBV4-2
CDR3 DNA: TGTGCCAGCAGCCAAGTATCCGGCACAGATACGCAGTATTTT
CDR3 protein: CASSQVSGTDTQYF

J gene: TRBJ2-2
clone size: once
D gene: -
V gene: TRBV9
CDR3 DNA: TGTGCCAGCAGCGTAGGGCACAGCAGCACCGGGGAGCTGTTTTTT
CDR3 protein: CASSVGHSSTGELFF

J gene: TRBJ1-5
clone size: once
D gene: -
V gene: TRBV7-8
CDR3 DNA: TGTGCCAGCAGCTTACTGGGAGGCAATAGCAATCAGCCCCAGCATTTT
CDR3 protein: CASSLLGGNSNQPQHF

J gene: TRBJ1-1
clone size: -
D gene: -
V gene: TRBV5-1
CDR3 DNA: TGCGCCAGCACCCCCCGAGGGTCCCACACTGAAGCTTTCTTT
CDR3 protein: CASTPRGSHTEAFF

J gene: TRBJ1-5
clone size: -
D gene: -
V gene: TRBV27
CDR3 DNA: -
CDR3 protein: CASSLERDQPQHF

J gene: TRBJ2-4
clone size: -
D gene: TRBD2
V gene: TRBV14
CDR3 DNA: TGTGCCAGCAGCCCGGGAGGGTCCAAAAACATTCAGTACTTC
CDR3 protein: CASSPGGSKNIQYF

J gene: TRBJ2-1
clone size: -
D gene: -
V gene: TRBV19
CDR3 DNA: TGTGCCAGTAGTATGGGGCTTGTCCTCTACAATGAGCAGTTCTTC
CDR3 protein: CASSMGLVLYNEQFF

J gene: TRBJ2-1
clone size: few
D gene: TRBD2
V gene: TRBV3-1/TRBV3-2
CDR3 DNA: TGTGCCAGCAGCCTTACTAGCGGGGGATACAATGAGCAGTTCTTC
CDR3 protein: CASSLTSGGYNEQFF

J gene: TRBJ1-1
clone size: few
D gene: TRBD1
V gene: TRBV2
CDR3 DNA: TGTGCCAGCAGTGTCCAGGGGGCGGTTGACACTGAAGCTTTCTTT
CDR3 protein: CASSVQGAVDTEAFF

J gene: TRBJ2-1
clone size: -
D gene: -
V gene: TRBV24-1
CDR3 DNA: TGTGCCACCAGTGATCCCCTCCGTAATGAGCAGTTCTTC
CDR3 protein: CATSDPLRNEQFF

J gene: TRBJ2-1
clone size: -
D gene: TRBD1
V gene: TRBV6-2/TRBV6-3
CDR3 DNA: TGTGCCAGCAGTTACTCCACGTCGTGGGGACAGGGGTTTGCCTACAATGAGCAGTTCTTC
CDR3 protein: CASSYSTSWGQGFAYNEQFF